The following is a T cell receptor (beta chain) sequence with its context. The record originates from a study of T cells in Graves' hyperthyroidism and ophthalmopathy. The hyperthyroidism patients had all been newly diagnosed, and their disease duration was under 2 months. Their ages ranged from 18 to 65 years. This CDR3 is built from 12 residues. V lost 5 bases to trimming and J lost 4 bases, with 8 bases between them. It was RNA transcripts that yielded the amplified TCR beta CDR3 regions. First-round RT-PCR with HTBI primers amplified the TCR CDR3 region. TCRdb re-analysed the multiplex PCR reads in MiXCR, keeping a single row per CDR3 protein. The repertoire includes around 200,000 distinct CDR3 sequences, 15% to 20% of them detected once, and 25% to 35% sits in the top ten.

The chain uses TRBV12-3 or TRBV12-4 and TRBJ1-2; no clear D. This clonotype originated in a woman in her forties or fifties with Graves' hyperthyroidism. The material sequenced was blood. CDR3 sequence (DNA): TGTGCCAGCAGTCTCCATAGCTATGGCTACACCTTC. This sequence encodes CASSLHSYGYTF.